The 3 T cell receptor beta chains below were found in one sample sequenced in a study of identical twins. TCRdb analysed the 5' RACE reads with MiXCR anew, one entry per CDR3 protein. This table has under 250,000 distinct CDR3 sequences, about a tenth appearing once. Sequenced sample: memory (CD45RO+) T cells sorted from blood. Receptors were obtained from a young woman in good health.

This CDR3 reads CASSQNGQGVLTEAFF. CDR3 DNA: TGTGCCAGCAGCCAGAACGGACAGGGCGTTTTGACTGAAGCTTTCTTT. V gene TRBV27 combines with J gene TRBJ1-1; 8 nucleotides align to TRBD1. With V trimmed by 6 bases and J by 5 bases, 14 bases remained unmatched. CDR1 and CDR2 (germline): MNHEY, SMNVEV (reference sequence). CDR3 length: 16 residues.

Only one count was recorded for this clonotype. This chain links TRBV18 with TRBJ2-1, with 10 bases lining up with TRBD2. CDR1 and CDR2 from the germline V gene are KGHSH and LQKENI. The CDR3 spans 17 residues. V lost 5 bases to trimming and J lost 4 bases; unmatched junction nucleotides: 11. CDR3 loop: CASSSYASGSSYNEQFF. The CDR3 DNA is TGTGCCAGCTCATCCTACGCTAGCGGGAGTTCGTACAATGAGCAGTTCTTC.

The V and J genes are TRBV7-2 and TRBJ2-3, with no clear D. Trimming shortened V by 7 bases and J by 2 bases, and 13 bases separated the two germline ends. The CDR3 length is 14 residues. Germline values: CDR1 SGHTA, CDR2 FQGNSA. This CDR3 is CASKPWGNTDTQYF. The CDR3 DNA follows: TGTGCCAGCAAACCGTGGGGTAACACAGATACGCAGTATTTT.